This T cell receptor beta chain comes out of a study of blood T cell repertoires in COVID-19 (dated by TCRdb to about 2020). Some background on the complete study: The collaborator samples originated in the United States, Italy and Spain and spanned the acute and convalescent phases of COVID-19. The material from the prospective study consisted of cDNA or gDNA derived from T cells, B-cell-depleted T cells, or PBMCs. The sample metadata nearly always contained a de-identified subject ID, COVID-19 status, age in years and sex. Deeply sampled blood TCRbeta repertoires from subjects exposed to, actively infected with, or recovered from COVID-19 were included in the dataset. The samples were drawn from the first 160 participants of the ongoing ImmuneRACE study and from 1,254 subjects provided by 6 global collaborators. HLA class I and class II types, where available, came from metadata supplied by the sample provider rather than from assay-based typing. The repertoires were released in a freely available public database intended as a resource for research on the immune response to SARS-CoV-2.

Collaborating institutions collected whole blood in K2EDTA tubes following their own protocols. For TCRbeta analysis, collaborators shipped samples in one of three forms: frozen whole blood, isolated PBMCs, or DNA extracted from either of those sample types. Concerning this clone: The specificity of this receptor is unknown. It has no much larger one-base neighbor in the sample; base qualities were not kept. Within the sample, other DNA sequences also encode this same CDR3.

The paper as a whole reports these results and caveats: The amount of clinical and demographic metadata varied by source and participant and was provided uncurated.

TCRbeta CDR3 regions were amplified from genomic DNA by means of the immunoSEQ Assay, a bias-controlled multiplex PCR. Processing in the source paper ran as follows. Nucleated cell counts per sample were estimated from amplification of reference gene primers within the assay. Sequence reads were collapsed and filtered to measure the absolute abundance of every unique TCRbeta CDR3 rearrangement. For each sample, productive Simpson clonality was calculated as the square root of Simpson's diversity index across productive rearrangements. What TCRdb holds here is the immuneACCESS table cut down to in-frame rearrangements. Part of the clones is not present; checked against another copy, under half of the missing clones reflect an unresolved V gene, and the others are unexplained. D and trimming come from the DNA, and the V and J calls and clone size come from that table. A total of about 250,000 clones appear in this sample, roughly 87% of them only once. The ten largest clones add up to 3% of the sample.

V is pruned by 2 bases and J by 2 bases, leaving 0 bases of the junction without a gene match. From the cysteine through the phenylalanine, the CDR3 covers 15 amino acids. Only CDR3 DNA is held: 45 bases, read in frame from base 1. According to the germline V gene, CDR1 reads MNHNS and CDR2 reads SASEGT. The receptor comes from a man aged 18 to 35 with active or convalescent COVID-19. Material: peripheral blood. The sequence joins TRBV6-1 to TRBJ2-6, and 7 junctional nucleotides match TRBD1. The nucleotide sequence is TGTGCCAGCAGTGAACAGGGGGCTGGGGCCAACGTCCTGACTTTC. It translates as CASSEQGAGANVLTF.